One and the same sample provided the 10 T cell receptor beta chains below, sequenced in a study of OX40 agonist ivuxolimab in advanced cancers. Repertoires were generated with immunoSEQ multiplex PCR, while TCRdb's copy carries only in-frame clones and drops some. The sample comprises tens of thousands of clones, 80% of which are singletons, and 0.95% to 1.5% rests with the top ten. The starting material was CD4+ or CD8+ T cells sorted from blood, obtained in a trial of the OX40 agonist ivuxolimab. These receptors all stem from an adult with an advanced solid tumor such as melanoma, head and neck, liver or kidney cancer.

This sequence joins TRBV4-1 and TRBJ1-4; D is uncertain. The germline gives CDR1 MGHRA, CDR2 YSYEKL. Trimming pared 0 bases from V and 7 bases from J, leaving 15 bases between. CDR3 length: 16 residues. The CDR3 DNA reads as TGCGCCAGCAGCCAAGATTCGTCCCGGGGAGCTGAAAAACTGTTTTTT. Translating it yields CASSQDSSRGAEKLFF.

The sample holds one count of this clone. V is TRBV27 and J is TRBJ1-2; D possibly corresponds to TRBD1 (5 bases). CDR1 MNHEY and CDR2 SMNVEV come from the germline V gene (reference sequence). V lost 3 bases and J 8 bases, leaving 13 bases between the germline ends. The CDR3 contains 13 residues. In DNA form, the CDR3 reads TGTGCCAGCAGTTTCTCCGACACAGGCGGCTACACCTTC. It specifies CASSFSDTGGYTF.

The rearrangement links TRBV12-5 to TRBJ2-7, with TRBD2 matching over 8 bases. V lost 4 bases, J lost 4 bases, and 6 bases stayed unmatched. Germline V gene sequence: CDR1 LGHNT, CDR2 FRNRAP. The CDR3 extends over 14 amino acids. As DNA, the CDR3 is TGTGCTAGTGGTTCCCCCCCGGGGGGGTACGAGCAGTACTTC. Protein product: CASGSPPGGYEQYF.

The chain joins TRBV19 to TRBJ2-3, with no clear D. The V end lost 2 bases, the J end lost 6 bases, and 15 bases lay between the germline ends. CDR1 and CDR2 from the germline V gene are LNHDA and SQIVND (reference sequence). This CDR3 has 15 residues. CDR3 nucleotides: TGTGCCAGTAGTATATCCCCCACCGCTGGGGATACGCAGTATTTT. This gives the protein CASSISPTAGDTQYF.

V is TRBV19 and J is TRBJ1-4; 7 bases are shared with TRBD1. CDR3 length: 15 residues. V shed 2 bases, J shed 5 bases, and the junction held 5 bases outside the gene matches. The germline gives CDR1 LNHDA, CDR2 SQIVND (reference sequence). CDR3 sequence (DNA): TGTGCCAGTAGTATACCTAGGACAGGAAATGAAAAACTGTTTTTT. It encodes CASSIPRTGNEKLFF.

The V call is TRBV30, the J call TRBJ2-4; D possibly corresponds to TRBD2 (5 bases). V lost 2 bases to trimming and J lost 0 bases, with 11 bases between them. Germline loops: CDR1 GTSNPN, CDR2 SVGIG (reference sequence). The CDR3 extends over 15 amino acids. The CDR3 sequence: CAWSKDLSAKNIQYF. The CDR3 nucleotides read TGTGCCTGGAGTAAGGACTTATCAGCCAAAAACATTCAGTACTTC.

DNA for the CDR3: TGTGCCAGCAGCGTTGCCCTTGTGGGCACAGATACGCAGTATTTT. Translating gives CASSVALVGTDTQYF. The chain uses TRBV9 and TRBJ2-3; no clear D gene. V lost 2 bases and J 1 base, leaving 11 bases between the germline ends. Germline lookup yields CDR1 SGDLS and CDR2 YYNGEE. This CDR3 spans 15 amino acids.

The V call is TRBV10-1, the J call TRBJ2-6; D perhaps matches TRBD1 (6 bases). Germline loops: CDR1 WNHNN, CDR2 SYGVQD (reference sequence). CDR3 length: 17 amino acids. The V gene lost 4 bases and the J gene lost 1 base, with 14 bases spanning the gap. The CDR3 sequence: CASSGQDQRSGANVLTF. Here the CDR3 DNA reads TGCGCCAGCAGTGGACAGGATCAACGATCTGGGGCCAACGTCCTGACTTTC.

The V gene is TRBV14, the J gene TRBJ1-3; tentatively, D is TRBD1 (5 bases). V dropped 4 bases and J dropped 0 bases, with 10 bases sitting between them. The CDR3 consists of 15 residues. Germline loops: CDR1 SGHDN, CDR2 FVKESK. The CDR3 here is CASSRLGVSGNTIYF. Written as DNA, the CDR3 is TGTGCCAGCAGCCGCCTAGGGGTCTCTGGAAACACCATATATTTT.

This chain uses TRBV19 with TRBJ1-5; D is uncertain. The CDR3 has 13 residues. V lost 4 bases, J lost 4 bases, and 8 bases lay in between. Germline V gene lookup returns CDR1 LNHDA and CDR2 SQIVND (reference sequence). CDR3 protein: CASSTLQNQPQHF. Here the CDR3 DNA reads TGTGCCAGTAGTACCTTACAGAATCAGCCCCAGCATTTT.